Following are 17 T cell receptor beta chains from one sample sequenced in a study of monozygotic twins with cystic fibrosis. Method: immunoSEQ multiplex PCR; TCRdb's copy keeps in-frame clones and lacks some. The table lists 11,000 to 15,000 clones, approximately 98% of them singletons. Material: blood. Source of these receptors: a girl under 10 years old with cystic fibrosis.

The genes are TRBV11-3 and TRBJ2-3; D might be TRBD1 (5 bases). The ends were cut back, 4 bases at V and 0 bases at J, with 8 bases in the middle. Germline values: CDR1 SGHNT, CDR2 YENEEA. The CDR3 extends over 14 amino acids. Here the CDR3 DNA reads TGTGCCAGCAGCTCTGACAGAAGCACAGATACGCAGTATTTT. This gives the protein CASSSDRSTDTQYF. The complete variable domain, with remaining parts taken from reference TRBV11-3 and TRBJ2-3, reads EAGVVQSPRYKIIEKKQPVAFWCNPISGHNTLYWYLQNLGQGPELLIRYENEEAVDDSQLPKDRFSAERLKGVDSTLKIQPAELGDSAVYLCASSSDRSTDTQYFGPGTRLTVL.

The chain employs TRBV4-1 and TRBJ2-7; 12 positions agree with TRBD2. With V trimmed by 3 bases and J by 6 bases, 9 bases remained unmatched. The CDR3 has 16 amino acids. Germline assignment: CDR1 MGHRA and CDR2 YSYEKL. The chain's CDR3 is CASSHQTSGSVGEQYF. The CDR3 nucleotides read TGCGCCAGCAGCCATCAGACTAGCGGGAGTGTGGGCGAGCAGTACTTC.

V gene TRBV6-5 combines with J gene TRBJ1-2, with 9 positions matching TRBD1. J lost 0 bases, V lost 2 bases, and 4 bases had no gene match. The germline V gene encodes CDR1 MNHEY and CDR2 SVGAGI. The CDR3 totals 16 residues. CDR3 nucleotide sequence: TGTGCCAGCAGTTACACTTGGACAGGGGCTAACTATGGCTACACCTTC. Translated: CASSYTWTGANYGYTF.

The chain couples TRBV5-1 to TRBJ2-7, with D possibly TRBD2 on 5 matching bases. CDR1 and CDR2 (germline): SGHRS, YFSETQ. V was shortened by 1 base and J by 4 bases, with 9 bases between the two germline ends. CDR3 length: 13 amino acids. The CDR3 DNA is TGCGCCAGCAGCTTGCATTCGGGGTACGAGCAGTACTTC. Translated: CASSLHSGYEQYF.

The chain uses TRBV5-1 and TRBJ1-2; maybe TRBD1 (6 bases). This CDR3 is 16 amino acids long. Trimming left V 2 bases short and J 0 bases short, with 14 bases between. The germline V gene encodes CDR1 SGHRS and CDR2 YFSETQ. This CDR3 reads CASSLQGLPSNYGYTF. Written as DNA, the CDR3 is TGCGCCAGCAGCTTACAGGGACTGCCTTCTAACTATGGCTACACCTTC. Full variable domain (rest looked up from reference TRBV5-1 and TRBJ1-2): KAGVTQTPRYLIKTRGQQVTLSCSPISGHRSVSWYQQTPGQGLQFLFEYFSETQRNKGNFPGRFSGRQFSNSRSEMNVSTLELGDSALYLCASSLQGLPSNYGYTFGSGTRLTVV.

The chain uses TRBV21-1 and TRBJ2-7; TRBD2 is the table's D call and was not checked against the DNA. TRBV21-1 is a documented pseudogene. The CDR3 has 16 residues. CDR3 region: CASSNLSGMGSYEQYF. DNA for the CDR3: TGTGCCAGCAGCAACCTTAGCGGGATGGGATCCTACGAGCAGTACTTC.

J is TRBJ2-2 and V is TRBV30, with 8 bases that match TRBD2. This CDR3 comprises 13 residues. V lost 3 bases and J lost 4; bases outside the gene matches: 1. Germline CDR1 reads GTSNPN; CDR2 reads SVGIG (reference sequence). CDR3: CAWRTSGTGELFF. CDR3 nucleotide sequence: TGTGCCTGGAGAACTAGCGGCACCGGGGAGCTGTTTTTT.

The CDR3 region is CASSLALRRDGYGYTF. CDR3 nucleotide sequence: TGTGCCAGCAGCTTAGCCCTGAGGCGGGACGGCTATGGCTACACCTTC. The rearrangement joins TRBV13 to TRBJ1-2; D is possibly TRBD1 (5 bases). V lost 1 base and J lost 4, with 16 bases in between. The germline CDR1 and CDR2 sequences are PRHDT and FYEKMQ (reference sequence). The CDR3 runs to 16 residues.

The chain couples TRBV7-2 to TRBJ2-5; D might be TRBD2 (5 bases). Trimming shortened V by 6 bases and J by 0 bases, and 11 bases separated the two germline ends. There are 14 residues in the CDR3. Germline assignment: CDR1 SGHTA and CDR2 FQGNSA. CDR3 bases: TGTGCCAGCAGGGACTCGGGGTACCAAGAGACCCAGTACTTC. Its translation is CASRDSGYQETQYF.

The chain is built from TRBV4-2 and TRBJ2-5; D gene ambiguous. The germline gives CDR1 LGHNA, CDR2 YNFKEQ. The CDR3 spans 13 residues. Trimming removed 0 bases from V and 4 bases from J, with 6 bases in between. The CDR3 DNA reads as TGTGCCAGCAGCCAAGATCCGGGAGAGACCCAGTACTTC. Encoded protein: CASSQDPGETQYF.

V is TRBV2 and J is TRBJ1-5; 7 nucleotides align to TRBD1. Germline assignment: CDR1 SNHLY and CDR2 FYNNEI. The CDR3 sequence is 14 residues long. Trimming took 2 bases from V and 2 from J; bases not matched to a gene: 0. CDR3 sequence reads: CASSEQGGNQPQHF. The CDR3 DNA follows: TGTGCCAGCAGTGAACAGGGGGGCAATCAGCCCCAGCATTTT.

This clone has only one observation. The J gene is TRBJ2-7, the V gene TRBV10-3; D is possibly TRBD2 (6 bases). The CDR3 spans 15 residues. The ends were cut back, 2 bases at V and 2 bases at J, with 13 bases in the middle. In germline, CDR1 is ENHRY, CDR2 SYGVKD. CDR3 nucleotides: TGTGCCATCAGTGAGGAAGCGGGTTTAACCTACGAGCAGTACTTC. Translation gives CAISEEAGLTYEQYF.

The chain carries TRBV10-2 and TRBJ1-4; D gene uncertain. The CDR3 is made up of 15 amino acids. Trimming removed 2 bases at V and 8 bases at J, with 15 bases between. Germline V gives CDR1 WSHSY, CDR2 SAAADI. CDR3 nucleotide sequence: TGCGCCAGCAGTGAGATACCAACCGACGCCGAAAAACTGTTTTTT. Translation gives CASSEIPTDAEKLFF.

The genes are TRBV7-2 and TRBJ1-5, with D tentatively TRBD1 (6 bases). The CDR3 is 15 amino acids. The V and J ends lost 5 bases and 4 bases respectively, with 15 bases between them. Germline assignment: CDR1 SGHTA and CDR2 FQGNSA. The DNA for the CDR3 is TGTGCCAGCAGCGCAGGGGTACTACTGAATCAGCCCCAGCATTTT. Its translation is CASSAGVLLNQPQHF.

The CDR3 sequence is CASSVGSSGTTDTQYF. The CDR3 bases are TGTGCCAGCAGTGTAGGAAGTAGCGGGACCACAGATACGCAGTATTTT. This chain uses TRBV2 with TRBJ2-3; 8 positions agree with TRBD2. Germline V lookup: CDR1 SNHLY, CDR2 FYNNEI. The CDR3 length is 16 residues. V gave up 4 bases and J gave up 2 bases; unmatched junction bases: 8.

The DNA for the CDR3 is TGCAGCGTTGTCTTCCCGGCAGGGGGCCCCTCTGGAAACACCATATATTTT. Translating gives CSVVFPAGGPSGNTIYF. This sequence joins TRBV29-1 and TRBJ1-3, with 8 positions matching TRBD1. This CDR3 is 17 amino acids long. Germline CDR1 and CDR2: SQVTM and ANQGSEA. Germline trimming cut 4 bases from V and 0 bases from J; bases unmatched to any gene: 11.

The rearrangement uses TRBV6-1 and TRBJ1-6, with D maybe TRBD1 (5 bases). Trimming shortened V by 4 bases and J by 10 bases, and 20 bases separated the two germline ends. The CDR3 spans 16 residues. CDR1 and CDR2 from the germline V gene are MNHNS and SASEGT. The CDR3 spells CASSAHHGGLGSPLHF. The CDR3 nucleotides read TGTGCCAGCAGTGCACACCACGGGGGTTTGGGATCACCCCTCCACTTT.